The 10 T cell receptor beta chains presented below share a single source sample, sequenced in a study of cytomegalovirus exposure and HLA in healthy donors. This PCR relied on a set of 60 Vbeta primers and 13 Jbeta primers. The repertoire was sequenced with immunoSEQ multiplex PCR; TCRdb's copy has only in-frame clones and lacks some. The sample contains 200,000 to 250,000 clones, more than 75% of which appear only once. The sequencing sample was made of PBMCs. These receptors all stem from a human donor in good health.

The chain links TRBV10-3 to TRBJ2-7, with 8 bases lining up with TRBD2. The V gene's germline CDR1 is ENHRY and CDR2 SYGVKD. This CDR3 region has 16 residues. The J segment lost 2 bases and the V segment lost 3 bases, leaving 9 bases of the junction unmatched. Here the CDR3 reads CAISEPGGASPYEQYF. The CDR3 bases are TGTGCCATCAGTGAACCCGGGGGGGCCTCTCCCTACGAGCAGTACTTC.

V and J are TRBV7-8 and TRBJ2-7; 9 positions agree with TRBD2. V shed 4 bases and J 6 bases; nucleotides not matched to a gene: 10. CDR3 length equals 15 residues. From germline, CDR1 is SGHVS and CDR2 FQNEAQ. DNA of the CDR3: TGTGCCAGCAGCTGGAATAGCGGGAGTGTAGTCGAGCAGTACTTC. It translates to CASSWNSGSVVEQYF.

This sequence joins TRBV29-1 and TRBJ1-1, with a possible D match to TRBD1 (5 bases). The germline V and J ends were trimmed by 1 base and 10 bases, with 16 bases remaining between them. CDR3 length: 13 residues. The germline V gene encodes CDR1 SQVTM and CDR2 ANQGSEA. The CDR3, as DNA: TGCAGCGTTGAAGGCGGGGGTCCACGACGAGCTTTCTTT. It encodes CSVEGGGPRRAFF.

This chain links TRBV7-3 with TRBJ2-3; tentatively, D is TRBD2 (6 bases). The length of the CDR3 is 13 residues. The germline V gene encodes CDR1 SGHTA and CDR2 FQGTGA. In DNA, the CDR3 is TGTGCTTCTCGGGAGAGTAGCACAGATACGCAGTATTTT. It codes for CASRESSTDTQYF. The entire variable domain, with the rest obtained from reference TRBV7-3 and TRBJ2-3, is as follows: GAGVSQTPSNKVTEKGKYVELRCDPISGHTALYWYRQSLGQGPEFLIYFQGTGAADDSGLPNDRFFAVRPEGSVSTLKIQRTERGDSAVYLCASRESSTDTQYFGPGTRLTVL.

The V and J genes are TRBV7-9 and TRBJ2-1; perhaps TRBD2 as D (5 bases). The CDR3 runs to 14 residues. V lost 2 bases to trimming and J lost 5 bases, with 10 bases between them. CDR1 SEHNR and CDR2 FQNEAQ come from the germline V gene (reference sequence). Here the CDR3 DNA reads TGTGCCAGCAGCTTACCCGTAGCGCACAATGAGCAGTTCTTC. As protein: CASSLPVAHNEQFF. Combining the CDR3 with reference TRBV7-9 and TRBJ2-1 gives the whole variable domain DTGVSQNPRHKITKRGQNVTFRCDPISEHNRLYWYRQTLGQGPEFLTYFQNEAQLEKSRLLSDRFSAERPKGSFSTLEIQRTEQGDSAMYLCASSLPVAHNEQFFGPGTRLTVL.

The rearrangement joins TRBV2 to TRBJ2-1; maybe TRBD1 (5 bases). Between the trimmed V and J ends, which lost 4 bases and 0 bases, there was a span of 13 bases. CDR1 and CDR2 (germline): SNHLY, FYNNEI. The CDR3 length is 16 residues. CDR3 residues: CASSAPQGYSYNEQFF. The CDR3 DNA sequence: TGTGCCAGCAGTGCCCCGCAGGGATACTCCTACAATGAGCAGTTCTTC.

This clone turned up a few times. The V and J genes are TRBV28 and TRBJ2-2, with D perhaps matching TRBD1 (5 bases). The ends were cut back, 6 bases at V and 3 bases at J, with 11 bases in the middle. The CDR3 contains 14 residues. The V gene's germline CDR1 is MDHEN and CDR2 SYDVKM. The CDR3 region is CASRLGHHTGELFF. The CDR3 nucleotides are TGTGCCAGCAGGCTAGGACATCACACCGGGGAGCTGTTTTTT.

The J gene is TRBJ2-1, the V gene TRBV29-1, with TRBD2 matching over 12 bases. J lost 0 bases, V lost 7 bases, and 16 bases had no gene match. CDR1 and CDR2 (germline): SQVTM, ANQGSEA. The CDR3 is made up of 19 amino acids. The CDR3 bases are TGCAGCGCTGCCCTGGGGCTAGCGGGAGGGCGAAGCTCCTACAATGAGCAGTTCTTC. Encoded protein: CSAALGLAGGRSSYNEQFF.

The table lists this clone with a few counts. The CDR3, as DNA: TGTGCCAGCAGCCCCCGTGAGGGTGAGCAGTTCTTC. Its translation is CASSPREGEQFF. This rearrangement joins TRBV7-9 to TRBJ2-1; a weak D match, TRBD2 (5 bases). Trimming removed 5 bases from V and 9 bases from J, with 11 bases in between. This CDR3 comprises 12 residues. From germline, CDR1 is SEHNR and CDR2 FQNEAQ (reference sequence).

The rearrangement joins TRBV6-6 to TRBJ1-1; 12 bases are shared with TRBD1. The J segment lost 3 bases and the V segment lost 4 bases, leaving 3 bases of the junction unmatched. The CDR3 has 15 residues. Germline CDR1 reads MNHNY; CDR2 reads SVGAGI (reference sequence). CDR3 loop: CASSSGQGADTEAFF. CDR3 sequence (DNA): TGTGCCAGCAGTTCGGGACAGGGGGCTGACACTGAAGCTTTCTTT.